The source of this TCR beta chain is a study of blood T cell repertoires in COVID-19. TCRdb's table, derived via immunoSEQ multiplex PCR, lists solely in-frame clones and lacks some. The sample carries some 160,000 clones, more than 65% recorded once. CDR3 length equals 15 residues. Germline assignment: CDR1 SGHRS and CDR2 YFSETQ. The V gene end was trimmed by 4 bases and the J gene end by 7 bases; junction bases not matched to a gene: 9. The chain is built from TRBV5-1 and TRBJ2-1, with 9 bases aligning to TRBD1. The source of this sequence is a woman of 80 years or more with acute or convalescent COVID-19. Sequencing input: peripheral blood. In DNA form, the CDR3 reads TGCGCCAGCAGCGTACAGGGGGCTCTTGGTAATGAGCAGTTCTTC. Translated, it gives CASSVQGALGNEQFF.